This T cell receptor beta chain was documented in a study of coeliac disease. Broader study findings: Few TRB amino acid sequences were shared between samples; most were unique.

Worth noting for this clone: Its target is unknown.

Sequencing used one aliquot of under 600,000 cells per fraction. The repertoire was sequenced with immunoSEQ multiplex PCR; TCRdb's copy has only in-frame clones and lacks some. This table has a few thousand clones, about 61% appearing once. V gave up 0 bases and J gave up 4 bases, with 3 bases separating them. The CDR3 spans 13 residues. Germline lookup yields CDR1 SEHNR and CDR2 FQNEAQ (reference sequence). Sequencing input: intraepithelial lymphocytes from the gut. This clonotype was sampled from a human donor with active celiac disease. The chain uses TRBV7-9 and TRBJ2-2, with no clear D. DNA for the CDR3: TGTGCCAGCAGCTTAGCGCGCACCGGGGAGCTGTTTTTT. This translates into CASSLARTGELFF.